The 11 T cell receptor beta chains given below trace back to one sample, sequenced in a study of blood T cells in healthy people across ages. Primers used in a second PCR of roughly 6 to 11 cycles were a sample-barcoded 5' primer and a J-beta primer mix. TCRdb processed the 5' RACE reads anew with MiXCR; each CDR3 protein has one entry. In the table there are around 800,000 distinct CDR3 sequences, around 25% of which are singletons. The same specimen was also included in a second study, on T cells of mothers and their children.

Sequenced input: blood. The receptors originated from a boy aged 5 to 17 in good health.

Turning to this clonotype: At one of its ends the junction is not consistent with the germline gene, which may arise from a read error. V usage is TRBV20-1 and J usage is TRBJ2-7; unclear D gene. Germline assignment: CDR1 DFQATT and CDR2 SNEGSKA (reference sequence). The CDR3 consists of 14 residues. In DNA, the CDR3 is TGCAGTGCCAGAGAGGTAGCAGGAGCCTACGAGCAGTACTTC. Translated, it gives CSAREVAGAYEQYF.

The V call is TRBV10-3, the J call TRBJ1-5, with 9 bases aligning to TRBD1. The length of the CDR3 is 17 residues. Unmatched junction bases numbered 5, after V lost 0 bases and J lost 2 bases. The germline gives CDR1 ENHRY, CDR2 SYGVKD. The CDR3 is CAISESQGAEGNQPQHF. CDR3 coding DNA: TGTGCCATCAGTGAGTCACAGGGGGCCGAGGGCAATCAGCCCCAGCATTTT.

The gene calls are TRBV30 and TRBJ2-7; the D gene is possibly TRBD2 (6 bases). V was cut by 2 bases and J by 0 bases, with 17 bases left in between. Germline CDR1 reads GTSNPN; CDR2 reads SVGIG (reference sequence). CDR3 length equals 16 residues. The CDR3 DNA follows: TGTGCCTGGAGTCCTCCGGATCTCGGGGGCTCCTACGAGCAGTACTTC. It translates to CAWSPPDLGGSYEQYF.

The V gene is TRBV6-5, the J gene TRBJ1-6; perhaps TRBD1 as D (6 bases). CDR1 is MNHEY, CDR2 SVGAGI, per germline. The germline V and J ends were trimmed by 4 bases and 10 bases, with 14 bases remaining between them. The CDR3 has 14 amino acids. CDR3 bases: TGTGCCAGCAGTTCCTTTTTGGGGGGCTCACCCCTCCACTTT. This translates into CASSSFLGGSPLHF.

The genes are TRBV4-1 and TRBJ2-1; TRBD2 aligns across 11 bases. The J call may be faulty, since TRBJ2-7 better matches the DNA end. This CDR3 is 14 amino acids long. From germline, CDR1 is MGHRA and CDR2 YSYEKL. CDR3 in DNA: TGCGCCAGCAGCCTAGCGGGGGGGCCAAACGAGCAGTACTTC. It translates to CASSLAGGPNEQYF.

The rearrangement uses TRBV7-9 and TRBJ1-1; D is possibly TRBD1 (6 bases). The CDR3 is 15 amino acids. Trimming stripped 0 bases from V and 11 bases from J, with 19 bases between. CDR1 SEHNR and CDR2 FQNEAQ come from the germline V gene (reference sequence). This CDR3 is CASSLAGPSGAGAFF. In nucleotides, the CDR3 is TGTGCCAGCAGCTTAGCAGGACCTTCAGGGGCGGGCGCTTTCTTT.

This clonotype was seen ten or more times. This rearrangement joins TRBV7-9 to TRBJ2-2; TRBD2 might be the D (7 bases). This CDR3 contains 16 residues. The germline gives CDR1 SEHNR, CDR2 FQNEAQ (reference sequence). V was pared by 3 bases and J by 2 bases, with 13 bases between. CDR3 nucleotide sequence: TGTGCCAGCAGCTTGTCGGGGGGCGCAAACACCGGGGAGCTGTTTTTT. Translating it yields CASSLSGGANTGELFF. Drawing the rest from reference TRBV7-9 and TRBJ2-2, the complete variable domain is DTGVSQNPRHKITKRGQNVTFRCDPISEHNRLYWYRQTLGQGPEFLTYFQNEAQLEKSRLLSDRFSAERPKGSFSTLEIQRTEQGDSAMYLCASSLSGGANTGELFFGEGSRLTVL.

The sample holds a few counts of this clonotype. The chain links TRBV5-1 to TRBJ2-2, with D unclear. The CDR3 sequence is 14 residues long. Trimming took off 7 bases at V and 2 bases at J, with 12 bases between the two ends. Per the germline V gene, CDR1 is SGHRS and CDR2 is YFSETQ. Here the CDR3 reads CASRRLSNTGELFF. DNA of the CDR3: TGCGCCAGCCGCCGCCTAAGTAACACCGGGGAGCTGTTTTTT.

This clonotype appeared a few times. This chain links TRBV28 with TRBJ2-2; perhaps TRBD1 as D (6 bases). Germline CDR1 reads MDHEN; CDR2 reads SYDVKM. This CDR3 has 12 amino acids. Deletions cut 7 bases from V and 7 bases from J, with 10 bases between. As DNA, the CDR3 is TGTGCCAGCACCCCCAGGGGCGGGGAGCTGTTTTTT. This sequence encodes CASTPRGGELFF. Together with reference TRBV28 and TRBJ2-2, the CDR3 gives the full variable domain: DVKVTQSSRYLVKRTGEKVFLECVQDMDHENMFWYRQDPGLGLRLIYFSYDVKMKEKGDIPEGYSVSREKKERFSLILESASTNQTSMYLCASTPRGGELFFGEGSRLTVL.

The rearrangement links TRBV5-1 to TRBJ2-1, with TRBD1 matching 7 bases. The junction had 10 bases not matched to a gene; V was cut back by 0 bases and J by 1 base. The CDR3 runs 18 residues. Germline V gene lookup returns CDR1 SGHRS and CDR2 YFSETQ. CDR3 nucleotides: TGCGCCAGCAGCTTGGCCAAGACAGGGAAAAGTTCCTACAATGAGCAGTTCTTC. It codes for CASSLAKTGKSSYNEQFF.

J is TRBJ2-7 and V is TRBV20-1; 9 bases line up with TRBD1. The CDR3 has 14 residues. Germline loops: CDR1 DFQATT, CDR2 SNEGSKA (reference sequence). Germline trimming cut 6 bases from V and 4 bases from J; bases unmatched to any gene: 10. The CDR3 reads CSARTGTGMYEQYF. As DNA, the CDR3 is TGCAGTGCACGAACCGGGACAGGGATGTACGAGCAGTACTTC.